This TCR beta chain was retrieved from a study of spatial heterogeneity in lung cancer. On the study more broadly: Detected sequences consistently included more beta-chain ones than alpha-chain ones. Findings and limits, study-wide: Ubiquitous expanded tumor TCRs were observed in blood more at resection than follow-up.

As to this clonotype: Its antigen is currently unknown.

Time point meaning: sample taken at primary tumor resection. Extraction of whole RNA from tumor, nontumor lung or frozen PBMC preceded unsorted sequencing. Unique molecular identifiers, one per molecule, were present on every TCR cDNA molecule. TCRdb re-called the 5' RACE reads with MiXCR, one entry per CDR3 protein. The sample has around 2,500 distinct CDR3 sequences; roughly 30% are singletons. V was clipped by 0 bases and J by 4 bases; unmatched bases: 6. This CDR3 is built from 14 residues. Per germline, CDR1 DFQATT and CDR2 SNEGSKA (reference sequence). This TCR was sampled from a male donor with early-stage non-small cell lung cancer. The rearrangement joins TRBV20-1 to TRBJ2-7; 7 bases are shared with TRBD1. The sequencing used PBMCs, collected at surgery. CDR3 sequence reads: CSARDSGTAYEQYF. CDR3 DNA sequence: TGCAGTGCTAGAGATTCCGGGACAGCATACGAGCAGTACTTC.